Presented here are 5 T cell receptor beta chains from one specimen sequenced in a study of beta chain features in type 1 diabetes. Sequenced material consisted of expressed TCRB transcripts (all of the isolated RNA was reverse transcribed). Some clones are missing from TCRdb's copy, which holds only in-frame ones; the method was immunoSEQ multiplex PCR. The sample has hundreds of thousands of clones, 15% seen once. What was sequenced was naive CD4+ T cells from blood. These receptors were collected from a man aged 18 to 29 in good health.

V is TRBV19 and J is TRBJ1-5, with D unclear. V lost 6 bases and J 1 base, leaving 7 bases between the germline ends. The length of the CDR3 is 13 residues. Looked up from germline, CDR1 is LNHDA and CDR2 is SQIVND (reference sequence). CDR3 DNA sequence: TGTGCCAGTAGCCGAGGGAGCAATCAGCCCCAGCATTTT. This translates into CASSRGSNQPQHF.

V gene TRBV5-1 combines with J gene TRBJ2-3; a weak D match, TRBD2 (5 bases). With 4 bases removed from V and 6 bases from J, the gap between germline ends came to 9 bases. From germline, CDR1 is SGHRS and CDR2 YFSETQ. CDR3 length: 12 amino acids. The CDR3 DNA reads TGCGCCAGCAGCCGGGGAAGGGATACGCAGTATTTT. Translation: CASSRGRDTQYF.

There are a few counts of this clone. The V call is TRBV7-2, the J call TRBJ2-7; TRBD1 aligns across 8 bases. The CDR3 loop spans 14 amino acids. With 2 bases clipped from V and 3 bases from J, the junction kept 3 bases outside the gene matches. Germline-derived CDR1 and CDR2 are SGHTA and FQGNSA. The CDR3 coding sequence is TGTGCCAGCAGCTTATGGACAGGGTTCTACGAGCAGTACTTC. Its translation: CASSLWTGFYEQYF.

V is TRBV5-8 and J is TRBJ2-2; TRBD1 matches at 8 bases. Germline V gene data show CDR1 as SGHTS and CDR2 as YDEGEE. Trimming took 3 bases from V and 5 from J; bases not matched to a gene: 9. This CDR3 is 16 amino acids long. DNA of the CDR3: TGTGCCAGCAGCTCTTCGACAGGGGTCCGGACCGGGGAGCTGTTTTTT. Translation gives CASSSSTGVRTGELFF.

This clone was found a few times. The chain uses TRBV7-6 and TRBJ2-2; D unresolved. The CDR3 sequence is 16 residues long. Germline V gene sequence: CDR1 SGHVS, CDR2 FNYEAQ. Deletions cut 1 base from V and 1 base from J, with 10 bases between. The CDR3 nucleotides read TGTGCCAGCAGCTTAGTCGCCGCAGGGAACACCGGGGAGCTGTTTTTT. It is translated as CASSLVAAGNTGELFF. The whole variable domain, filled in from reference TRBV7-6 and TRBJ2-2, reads GAGVSQSPRYKVTKRGQDVALRCDPISGHVSLYWYRQALGQGPEFLTYFNYEAQQDKSGLPNDRFSAERPEGSISTLTIQRTEQRDSAMYRCASSLVAAGNTGELFFGEGSRLTVL.